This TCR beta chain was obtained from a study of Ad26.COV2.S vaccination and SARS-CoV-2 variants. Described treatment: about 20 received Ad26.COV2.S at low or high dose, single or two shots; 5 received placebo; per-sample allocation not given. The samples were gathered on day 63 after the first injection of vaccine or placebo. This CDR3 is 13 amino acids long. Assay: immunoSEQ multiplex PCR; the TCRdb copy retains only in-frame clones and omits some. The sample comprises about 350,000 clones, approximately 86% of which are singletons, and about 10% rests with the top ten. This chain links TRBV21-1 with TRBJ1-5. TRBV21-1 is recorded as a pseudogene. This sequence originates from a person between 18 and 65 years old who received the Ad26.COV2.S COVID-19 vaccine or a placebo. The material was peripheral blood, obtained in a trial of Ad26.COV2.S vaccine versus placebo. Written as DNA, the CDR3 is TGTGCCAGCAAGAGGGGTAGCAATCAGCCCCAGCATTTT. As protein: CASKRGSNQPQHF.